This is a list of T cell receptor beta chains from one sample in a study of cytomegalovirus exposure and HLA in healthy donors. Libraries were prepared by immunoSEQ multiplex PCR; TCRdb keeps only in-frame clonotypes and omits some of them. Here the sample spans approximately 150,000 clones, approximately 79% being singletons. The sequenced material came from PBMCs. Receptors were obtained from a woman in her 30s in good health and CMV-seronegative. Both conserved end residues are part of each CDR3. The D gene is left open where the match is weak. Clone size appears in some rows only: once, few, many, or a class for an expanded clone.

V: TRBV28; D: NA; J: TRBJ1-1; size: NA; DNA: TGTGCCAGCAGAGGGGTGTCCACTGAAGCTTTCTTT; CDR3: CASRGVSTEAFF
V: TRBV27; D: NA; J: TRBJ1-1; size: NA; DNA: TGTGCCAGCACCCCCCCCCAGGACAGGAACACTGAAGCTTTCTTT; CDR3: CASTPPQDRNTEAFF
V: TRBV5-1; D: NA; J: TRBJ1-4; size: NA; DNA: TGCGCCAGCAGCTTGGCCGGGACTGGGAATGAAAAACTGTTTTTT; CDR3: CASSLAGTGNEKLFF
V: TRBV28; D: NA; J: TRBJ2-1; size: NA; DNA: TGTGCCAGCAGAAGAACAGGGAACAACAATGAGCAGTTCTTC; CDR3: CASRRTGNNNEQFF
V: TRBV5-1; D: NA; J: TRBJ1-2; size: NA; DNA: TGCGCCAGCAGCTTGGGGGCTGGGGCTGGCTACACCTTC; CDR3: CASSLGAGAGYTF
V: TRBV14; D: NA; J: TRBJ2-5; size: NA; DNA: TGTGCCAGCAGCCTGGAGGGGACAGTGATGGGGGAGACCCAGTACTTC; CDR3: CASSLEGTVMGETQYF
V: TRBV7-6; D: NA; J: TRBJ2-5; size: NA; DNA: TGTGCCAGCAGCTTAGAACTAGGCCAAGAGACCCAGTACTTC; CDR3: CASSLELGQETQYF
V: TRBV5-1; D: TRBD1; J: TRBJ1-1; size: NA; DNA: TGCGCCAGCAGCTCGGGACAGGGGAACACTGAAGCTTTCTTT; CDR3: CASSSGQGNTEAFF
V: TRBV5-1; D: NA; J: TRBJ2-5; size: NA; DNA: TGCGCCAGCAGCCGTAATTCGGGGAGGTTACAAGAGACCCAGTACTTC; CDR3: CASSRNSGRLQETQYF
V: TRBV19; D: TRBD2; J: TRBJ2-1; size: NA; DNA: TGTGCCAGTAGTAGCGGGGGGGCCAATGAGCAGTTCTTC; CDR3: CASSSGGANEQFF
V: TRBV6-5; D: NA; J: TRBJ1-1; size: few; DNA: TGTGCCAGCATGCTTGACATGAACACTGAAGCTTTCTTT; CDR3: CASMLDMNTEAFF
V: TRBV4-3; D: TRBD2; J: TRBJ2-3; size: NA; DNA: TGCGCCAGCAGCCAAACTAGCGGTGACACAGATACGCAGTATTTT; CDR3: CASSQTSGDTDTQYF
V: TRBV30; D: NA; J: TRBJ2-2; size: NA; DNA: TGTGCCTGGAGTGTGACAGTGAACACCGGGGAGCTGTTTTTT; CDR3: CAWSVTVNTGELFF
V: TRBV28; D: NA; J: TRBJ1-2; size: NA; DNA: TGTGCCAGCAGTTTAACTTCTCTCCGGTTAGGAGAGGGCTACACCTTC; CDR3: CASSLTSLRLGEGYTF
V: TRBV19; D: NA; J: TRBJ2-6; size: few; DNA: TGTGCCACCGGGGGTGGCACTGGGGCCAACGTCCTGACTTTC; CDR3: CATGGGTGANVLTF
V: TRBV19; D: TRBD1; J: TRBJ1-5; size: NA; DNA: TGTGCCAGTAGTAAGGGGGCTAGCAATCAGCCCCAGCATTTT; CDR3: CASSKGASNQPQHF
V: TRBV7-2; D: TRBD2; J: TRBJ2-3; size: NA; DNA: TGTGCCAGCAGCTTAGCGGCGACTAGCGGATATTTCACAGATACGCAGTATTTT; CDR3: CASSLAATSGYFTDTQYF
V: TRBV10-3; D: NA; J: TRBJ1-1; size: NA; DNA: TGTGCCACCCAAGGACCCGGGAAGGGTGAAGCTTTCTTT; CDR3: CATQGPGKGEAFF
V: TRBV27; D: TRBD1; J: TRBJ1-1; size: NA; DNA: TGTGCCAGCAGTCAAACAGGGGGCCGAACTGAAGCTTTCTTT; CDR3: CASSQTGGRTEAFF
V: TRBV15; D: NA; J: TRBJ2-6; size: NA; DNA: TGTGCCACCAGCAGAGACCCACAGGCTGGGGCCAACGTCCTGACTTTC; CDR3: CATSRDPQAGANVLTF
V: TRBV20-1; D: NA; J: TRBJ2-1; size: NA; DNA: TGCAGTGCTATAACAGGAAACGAGCAGTTCTTC; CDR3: CSAITGNEQFF
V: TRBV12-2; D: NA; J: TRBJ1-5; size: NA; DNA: TGTGCAAGTCGCTTACGATCCCCGACAGGGGGTAGCAATCAGCCCCAGCATTTT; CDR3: CASRLRSPTGGSNQPQHF
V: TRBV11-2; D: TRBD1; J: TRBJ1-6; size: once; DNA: TGTGCCAGCAGCCCACCCGGGACAGAAAATTCACCCCTCCACTTT; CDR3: CASSPPGTENSPLHF
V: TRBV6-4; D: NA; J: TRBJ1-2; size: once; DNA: TGTGCCAGCAGTGTCAGGACATTTACGCAGGCGGTGGACTATGGCTACACCTTC; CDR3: CASSVRTFTQAVDYGYTF
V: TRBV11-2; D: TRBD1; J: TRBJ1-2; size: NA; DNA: TGTGCCAGCAGCCCCGGGACAGGGAACGGCTACACCTTC; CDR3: CASSPGTGNGYTF
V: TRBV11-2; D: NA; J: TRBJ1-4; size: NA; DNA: TGTGCCAGCAGCTTCTTAATGGGGGCGGTTTTATCAACTAATGAAAAACTGTTTTTT; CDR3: CASSFLMGAVLSTNEKLFF
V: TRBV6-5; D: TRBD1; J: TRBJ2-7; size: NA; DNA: TGTGCCAGCAGTGAAAGGGACAGGGGGCAGTACTTC; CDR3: CASSERDRGQYF
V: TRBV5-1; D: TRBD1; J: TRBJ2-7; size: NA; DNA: TGCGCCAGCAGCCCGGGACAGGGGGCGTACGAGCAGTACTTC; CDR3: CASSPGQGAYEQYF
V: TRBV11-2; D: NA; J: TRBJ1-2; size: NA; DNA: TGTGCCAGCAGCTTAGATCCTGACAGTGGCTACACCTTC; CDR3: CASSLDPDSGYTF
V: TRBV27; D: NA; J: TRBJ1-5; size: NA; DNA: TGTGCCAGCAGCCCGATCTCCCAGTATAGCAATCAGCCCCAGCATTTT; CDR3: CASSPISQYSNQPQHF
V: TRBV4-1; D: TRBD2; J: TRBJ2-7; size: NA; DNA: TGCGCCAGCAGTACACTAGCGGGGGTCTCCTACGAGCAGTACTTC; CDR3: CASSTLAGVSYEQYF
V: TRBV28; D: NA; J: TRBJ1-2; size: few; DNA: TGTGCCCTAAAGACAGAGTATGACTATGGCTACACCTTC; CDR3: CALKTEYDYGYTF
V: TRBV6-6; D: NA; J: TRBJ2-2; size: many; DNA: TGTGCCAGCAGGGGACACTACACCGGGGAGCTGTTTTTT; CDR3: CASRGHYTGELFF
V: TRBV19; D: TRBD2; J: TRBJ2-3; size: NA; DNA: TGTGCCAGTAGTCGCCGTCCGGGACTAGGGGGCACAGATACGCAGTATTTT; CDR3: CASSRRPGLGGTDTQYF
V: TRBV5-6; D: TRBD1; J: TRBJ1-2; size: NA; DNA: TGTGCCAGCAGTCCCCCCGGGACAGTAGGCTACACCTTC; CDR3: CASSPPGTVGYTF
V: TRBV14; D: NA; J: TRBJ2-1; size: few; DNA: TGTGCCAGCAGCCAACTTCAGTTCTTC; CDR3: CASSQLQFF
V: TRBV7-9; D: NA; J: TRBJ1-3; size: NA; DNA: TGTGCCAGCAGCACCGCGGGGCTTGCTGGAAACACCATATATTTT; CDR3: CASSTAGLAGNTIYF
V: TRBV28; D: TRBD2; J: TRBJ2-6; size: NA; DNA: TGTGCCAGCAGCCCCGGGACTAGCGGGAGGGCTGGGGCCAACGTCCTGACTTTC; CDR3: CASSPGTSGRAGANVLTF
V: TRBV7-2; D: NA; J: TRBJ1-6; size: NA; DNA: TGTGCCAGCAGCTTAGCCCCCAGCGGTTCACCCCTCCACTTT; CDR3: CASSLAPSGSPLHF